A selection of T cell receptor beta chains follows, all from one sample in a study of graft-versus-host responses after intestinal transplantation. Produced via immunoSEQ multiplex PCR; TCRdb's table is partial and in-frame only. The sample yields about 90,000 clones, approximately 92% seen once. No antigens are known for them. Here the sequenced sample was unstimulated CD8+ T cells sorted from spleen or lymph node cells, taken before transplant. Receptors originate from a human donor who was the organ donor for an intestinal transplant. CDR3s include the opening cysteine and the closing phenylalanine or tryptophan. The D gene is left open where the match is weak. Some rows have no size entry. The others give once, few or many, or a class for an expanded clone.

size: NA; D: NA; V: TRBV29-1; J: TRBJ1-2; DNA: TGCAGCGTCCCCGGGACTCCCGCGGGCTACACCTTC; CDR3: CSVPGTPAGYTF
size: NA; D: NA; V: TRBV7-9; J: TRBJ1-1; DNA: TGTGCCAGCAACCAAATACACATGAACACTGAAGCTTTCTTT; CDR3: CASNQIHMNTEAFF
size: NA; D: NA; V: TRBV11-3; J: TRBJ2-7; DNA: TGTGCCAGCAGCTTAGATCAGGGGCAGCAGTACTTC; CDR3: CASSLDQGQQYF
size: NA; D: NA; V: TRBV27; J: TRBJ1-1; DNA: TGTGCCAGCAGTTTCTCCGGAGGGTTATTGGACACTGAAGCTTTCTTT; CDR3: CASSFSGGLLDTEAFF
size: NA; D: TRBD1; V: TRBV2; J: TRBJ2-5; DNA: TGTGCCAGCACCCAGACAGGGGGAGAGACCCAGTACTTC; CDR3: CASTQTGGETQYF
size: NA; D: TRBD2; V: TRBV29-1; J: TRBJ2-7; DNA: TGCAGCGTAAGCGGGAGCGGGGGCGAGCAGTACTTC; CDR3: CSVSGSGGEQYF
size: once; D: NA; V: TRBV27; J: TRBJ1-1; DNA: TGTGCCAGCAGTTTGGGCACTCCGGCAGGGAACACTGAAGCTTTCTTT; CDR3: CASSLGTPAGNTEAFF
size: NA; D: NA; V: TRBV28; J: TRBJ2-3; DNA: TGTGCCAGCAGTTTAGGGCCCAATTATAGCACAGATACGCAGTATTTT; CDR3: CASSLGPNYSTDTQYF
size: NA; D: TRBD1; V: TRBV19; J: TRBJ2-1; DNA: TGTGCCAGTAGCAAAGGACAGGGTCCCAATGAGCAGTTCTTC; CDR3: CASSKGQGPNEQFF
size: NA; D: TRBD1; V: TRBV6-5; J: TRBJ1-2; DNA: TGTGCCAGCAGTTCACAGGGGGTGGACGGCTACACCTTC; CDR3: CASSSQGVDGYTF
size: once; D: NA; V: TRBV4-3; J: TRBJ2-2; DNA: TGCGCCAGCAGCCGTAACACAGGGTTGCCCGGGGAGCTGTTTTTT; CDR3: CASSRNTGLPGELFF
size: NA; D: NA; V: TRBV19; J: TRBJ1-5; DNA: TGTGCCAGTACCCATATGCAGGGAGGGAATCAGCCCCAGCATTTT; CDR3: CASTHMQGGNQPQHF
size: NA; D: NA; V: TRBV5-6; J: TRBJ2-7; DNA: TGTGCCAGCAGCTTGGGCAGGGGCGACGAGCAGTACTTC; CDR3: CASSLGRGDEQYF
size: NA; D: NA; V: TRBV14; J: TRBJ1-1; DNA: TGTGCCAGCAGCCAAGAGATGGGCTATAACACTGAAGCTTTCTTT; CDR3: CASSQEMGYNTEAFF
size: NA; D: NA; V: TRBV5-8; J: TRBJ1-1; DNA: TGTGCCAGCAGCTTGCGTTCCGGGGGGATGAACACTGAAGCTTTCTTT; CDR3: CASSLRSGGMNTEAFF
size: NA; D: NA; V: TRBV27; J: TRBJ2-3; DNA: TGTGCCAGCAGTTCACACGTCAGCCGAGCGGGCACAGATACGCAGTATTTT; CDR3: CASSSHVSRAGTDTQYF
size: few; D: NA; V: TRBV29-1; J: TRBJ1-1; DNA: TGCAGCGTTGATTCCGAGGTGAACACTGAAGCTTTCTTT; CDR3: CSVDSEVNTEAFF
size: NA; D: TRBD2; V: TRBV2; J: TRBJ2-7; DNA: TGTGCCATCCTGGGGGGGACCTCCTACGAGCAGTACTTC; CDR3: CAILGGTSYEQYF
size: NA; D: NA; V: TRBV2; J: TRBJ2-1; DNA: TGTGCCAGCAGAAGTGGAGGAGGAAATGAGCAGTTCTTC; CDR3: CASRSGGGNEQFF
size: NA; D: NA; V: TRBV4-1; J: TRBJ1-1; DNA: TGCGCCAGCAGGGCCCCCACAGGGAACACTGAAGCTTTCTTT; CDR3: CASRAPTGNTEAFF
size: NA; D: NA; V: TRBV2; J: TRBJ2-7; DNA: TGTGCCAGCAGCGATCCGGCGGGAGAGCCTTCAACAGGGGAGCAGTACTTC; CDR3: CASSDPAGEPSTGEQYF
size: NA; D: NA; V: TRBV5-6; J: TRBJ2-2; DNA: TGTGCCAGCAGCTTGGCCTTGCGGGTACACACCGGGGAGCTGTTTTTT; CDR3: CASSLALRVHTGELFF
size: NA; D: NA; V: TRBV14; J: TRBJ2-5; DNA: TGTGCCAGCAGCCAAGATTGGAGGGAAAGAGAGACCCAGTACTTC; CDR3: CASSQDWRERETQYF
size: NA; D: NA; V: TRBV6-5; J: TRBJ2-3; DNA: TGTGCCAGCAGTTATTCTGGAGCGGGTACGCAGTATTTT; CDR3: CASSYSGAGTQYF
size: NA; D: NA; V: TRBV4-1; J: TRBJ2-1; DNA: TGCGCCAGCAGCCAAGGTCTCTCCTACAATGAGCAGTTCTTC; CDR3: CASSQGLSYNEQFF
size: NA; D: TRBD2; V: TRBV6-5; J: TRBJ2-7; DNA: TGTGCCAGCAGCCCTTCCACTAGCGGGAGCTACGAGCAGTACTTC; CDR3: CASSPSTSGSYEQYF